The 30 T cell receptor beta chains given below trace back to one sample, sequenced in a study of spatial heterogeneity in lung cancer. Each CDR3 protein is one row after TCRdb ran MiXCR on the 5' RACE reads. The sample comprises some 7,000 distinct CDR3 sequences, roughly 7% of which are singletons, and roughly 73% rests with the top ten. Time point indicated: sample taken at primary tumor resection. No cell sorting; template was whole RNA from tumor, lung tissue or PBMC. The starting material was PBMCs, obtained at surgery. The receptors were gathered from a male donor with early-stage non-small cell lung cancer.

This clonotype appeared many times. A library made for alpha chains picked up this beta chain off target, so its size means little. The J gene is TRBJ1-5, the V gene TRBV10-3, with D tentatively TRBD1 (6 bases). CDR3 size: 15 residues. Trimming took 1 base from V and 5 from J, leaving 12 bases between them. From germline, CDR1 is ENHRY and CDR2 SYGVKD. CDR3 sequence (DNA): TGTGCCATCAGTGAGTTGGGGGGCTGGGATCAGCCCCAGCATTTT. This codes for CAISELGGWDQPQHF.

This clonotype was seen ten or more times. The library was designed around alpha chains, so this beta chain is a stray read whose abundance carries little weight. V gene TRBV12-3 or TRBV12-4 combines with J gene TRBJ2-3; D gene ambiguous. Trimming took 6 bases from V and 0 from J, leaving 13 bases between them. The CDR3 spans 15 residues. This CDR3 is CASRSLAASTDTQYF. The CDR3 DNA reads TGTGCCAGCAGATCCCTGGCGGCTAGCACAGATACGCAGTATTTT.

A note on this clonotype: This beta chain is a stray sequence in a library constructed for alpha chains; its clone size is not meaningful. V is TRBV27 and J is TRBJ1-6; 7 bases are shared with TRBD1. The CDR3 runs to 15 residues. CDR1 and CDR2 from the germline V gene are MNHEY and SMNVEV (reference sequence). The junction had 14 bases not matched to a gene; V was cut back by 5 bases and J by 13 bases. The CDR3 bases are TGTGCCAGCAGTCGGGCCCGGGACAGCCGGTCGCCCCTCCACTTT. This encodes CASSRARDSRSPLHF.

Of note for this clonotype: This beta chain is a stray sequence in a library constructed for alpha chains; its clone size is not meaningful. This chain joins TRBV5-1 and TRBJ1-1; possible D gene TRBD1, 5 bases. The CDR3 loop spans 15 amino acids. V gave up 4 bases and J gave up 3 bases, with 16 bases separating them. CDR1 is SGHRS and CDR2 is YFSETQ in the germline V gene. CDR3 residues: CASSLTDRSHTEAFF. CDR3 coding DNA: TGCGCCAGCAGCCTTACTGACAGATCCCACACTGAAGCTTTCTTT.

This clonotype was counted ten times or more. This beta chain is a stray read from a library made for alpha chains; its abundance is not meaningful. The chain has TRBV28 and TRBJ2-1, with 7 nucleotides matching TRBD1. The CDR3 runs to 14 residues. The ends lost 5 bases at V and 3 bases at J; junction bases unmatched: 4. Germline CDR1 and CDR2: MDHEN and SYDVKM. CDR3 sequence reads: CASSGQVHYNEQFF. CDR3 bases: TGTGCCAGCAGTGGACAGGTCCACTACAATGAGCAGTTCTTC.

This clonotype showed up many times. The library was designed around alpha chains, so this beta chain is a stray read whose abundance carries little weight. This chain joins TRBV3-1 and TRBJ1-1; weak D call: TRBD1 (6 bases). Germline CDR1 and CDR2: LGHDT and YNNKEL (reference sequence). The germline V and J ends were trimmed by 4 bases and 4 bases, with 13 bases remaining between them. This CDR3 has 14 residues. CDR3 in DNA: TGTGCCAGCAGCCCCCAAATAGGGGGCACTGAAGCTTTCTTT. It specifies CASSPQIGGTEAFF.

This clonotype was recorded only once. In a library made to pick up alpha chains, this beta chain is a stray read with a size that means little. The CDR3 loop is CAIRLGQLNTEAFF. The CDR3 nucleotides are TGTGCCATCAGGCTCGGACAGTTGAACACTGAAGCTTTCTTT. The rearrangement uses TRBV10-3 and TRBJ1-1, with D tentatively TRBD1 (6 bases). This CDR3 contains 14 residues. V was pared by 6 bases and J by 0 bases, with 11 bases between. Per germline, CDR1 ENHRY and CDR2 SYGVKD.

This clonotype has a count of ten or more. The library was built for alpha chains, so this beta chain is an off-target read and its size means little. J is TRBJ2-3 and V is TRBV7-2; D is perhaps TRBD2 (6 bases). The germline V gene encodes CDR1 SGHTA and CDR2 FQGNSA. This CDR3 is built from 14 residues. The ends were cut back, 3 bases at V and 3 bases at J, with 10 bases in the middle. CDR3 protein: CASSFALATDTQYF. The CDR3, as DNA: TGTGCCAGCAGCTTCGCCCTAGCGACAGATACGCAGTATTTT. The variable domain in full, completed from reference TRBV7-2 and TRBJ2-3, reads GAGVSQSPSNKVTEKGKDVELRCDPISGHTALYWYRQSLGQGLEFLIYFQGNSAPDKSGLPSDRFSAERTGGSVSTLTIQRTQQEDSAVYLCASSFALATDTQYFGPGTRLTVL.

Ten or more counts support this clonotype. The library was built for alpha chains, so this beta chain is an off-target read and its size means little. The chain uses TRBV5-1 and TRBJ2-1; 7 bases line up with TRBD1. Germline V CDR1 and CDR2: SGHRS, YFSETQ. V lost 5 bases to trimming and J lost 5 bases; unmatched junction nucleotides: 7. The CDR3 is 14 residues long. The CDR3 here is CASRPQGENNEQFF. The CDR3 DNA reads as TGCGCCAGCAGACCCCAGGGGGAAAACAATGAGCAGTTCTTC.

Details on this clonotype: Being off target in a library aimed at alpha chains, this beta chain has a size of little meaning. The J gene is TRBJ2-1, the V gene TRBV6-1, with no clear D. This CDR3 is built from 11 residues. Germline assignment: CDR1 MNHNS and CDR2 SASEGT. The V end lost 8 bases, the J end lost 7 bases, and 9 bases lay between the germline ends. The CDR3 loop reads CASHETNEQFF. The DNA of the CDR3 is TGTGCCAGCCACGAGACTAATGAGCAGTTCTTC.

Only one count was recorded for this clonotype. This beta chain represents an off-target read in a library built for alpha chains; its size is of limited meaning. This chain links TRBV7-2 with TRBJ2-3, with 13 bases fitting TRBD2. The CDR3 totals 18 residues. Germline CDR1 is SGHTA and CDR2 is FQGNSA. The V segment lost 5 bases and the J segment 2 bases; nucleotides outside the gene matches: 10. The CDR3 DNA follows: TGTGCCAGCAGCCCCGATAAGGGACTAGCGGGATACACAGATACGCAGTATTTT. Amino acid sequence: CASSPDKGLAGYTDTQYF.

Comment on this clonotype: Because the library targeted alpha chains, this beta chain is an off-target read whose size means little. The CDR3 sequence is CASSRDFSGAGELFF. In DNA form, the CDR3 reads TGTGCCAGCAGTCGCGACTTTAGTGGCGCCGGGGAGCTGTTTTTT. This sequence joins TRBV12-3 or TRBV12-4 and TRBJ2-2; D is unresolved. V dropped 5 bases and J dropped 6 bases, with 16 bases sitting between them. The CDR3 sequence is 15 residues long.

This clonotype was seen at least ten times. A library prepared for alpha chains yielded this beta chain as an off-target read; its size is of little meaning. The chain couples TRBV2 to TRBJ2-3; D possibly corresponds to TRBD2 (6 bases). From germline, CDR1 is SNHLY and CDR2 FYNNEI. Trimming removed 3 bases from V and 5 bases from J, with 21 bases in between. CDR3 length equals 17 residues. The CDR3 region is CASSDPALAWSRDTQYF. DNA of the CDR3: TGTGCCAGCAGTGATCCCGCCCTAGCGTGGTCGAGAGATACGCAGTATTTT.

This clonotype has ten or more counts. Within a library made for alpha chains, this beta chain is off target, and its count is uninformative. V is TRBV28 and J is TRBJ2-5, with D perhaps TRBD2 (6 bases). The CDR3 consists of 14 residues. Germline V gene lookup returns CDR1 MDHEN and CDR2 SYDVKM. Trimming shortened V by 1 base and J by 5 bases, and 11 bases separated the two germline ends. CDR3 sequence: CASSLSGVGETQYF. In nucleotides, the CDR3 is TGTGCCAGCAGTTTATCGGGGGTGGGGGAGACCCAGTACTTC.

This clonotype was counted at least ten times. Within a library made for alpha chains, this beta chain is off target, and its count is uninformative. The chain is built from TRBV7-2 and TRBJ2-7, with D possibly TRBD1 on 6 matching bases. This CDR3 has 14 amino acids. Germline CDR1 is SGHTA and CDR2 is FQGNSA. V shed 5 bases and J shed 2 bases, with 13 bases lying between them. The CDR3 DNA sequence: TGTGCCAGCAGCACCGGGACACTCCCCTACGAGCAGTACTTC. Residues: CASSTGTLPYEQYF.

Many counts were recorded for this clonotype. For a library built for alpha chains, this beta chain is a stray read; little rests on its size. The J gene is TRBJ2-3, the V gene TRBV20-1; 7 nucleotides line up with TRBD1. The CDR3 has 13 residues. Germline V gene data show CDR1 as DFQATT and CDR2 as SNEGSKA (reference sequence). Trimming removed 0 bases from V and 9 bases from J; junction bases left unmatched: 6. CDR3 coding DNA: TGCAGTGCTAGAGAGGACAGGTCAGGGACGCAGTATTTT. Its translation is CSAREDRSGTQYF.

This clonotype came up a few times. Within a library made for alpha chains, this beta chain is off target, and its count is uninformative. The V gene is TRBV10-3, the J gene TRBJ2-7, with 10 bases aligning to TRBD2. Germline CDR1 and CDR2: ENHRY and SYGVKD. J was trimmed by 3 bases and V by 7 bases; bases with no gene match: 6. The CDR3 has 14 residues. CDR3: CAINLTSGLYEQYF. In DNA, the CDR3 is TGTGCCATCAACCTGACTAGCGGGCTCTACGAGCAGTACTTC.

This clonotype has just a few counts. One junction end does not reproduce the germline sequence, and a read error may be involved. This beta chain is a stray read from a library made for alpha chains; its abundance is not meaningful. Here the CDR3 DNA reads TGTGTCAGCAGCCAAGAGGGGACACCGAACTATGGCTACACCTTC. Its protein product is CVSSQEGTPNYGYTF. The chain combines TRBV3-1 with TRBJ1-2; tentative D call: TRBD1 (6 bases). In germline, CDR1 is LGHDT, CDR2 YNNKEL (reference sequence). This CDR3 is 15 amino acids long.

This clonotype appeared many times. Little can be read into the size of this beta chain, an off-target read in a library designed for alpha chains. The rearrangement uses TRBV20-1 and TRBJ2-1; no definite D call. The V end lost 3 bases, the J end lost 0 bases, and 9 bases lay between the germline ends. Germline loops: CDR1 DFQATT, CDR2 SNEGSKA (reference sequence). The CDR3 runs 14 residues. The CDR3 bases are TGCAGTGCTAGCCCCGGCCCCTCCTACAATGAGCAGTTCTTC. Encoded protein: CSASPGPSYNEQFF.

This clonotype was seen at least ten times. This beta chain slipped into a library made for alpha chains as a stray read, so its size is not meaningful. V is TRBV20-1 and J is TRBJ2-3; D could derive from TRBD1 or TRBD2 (5 bases each). CDR3 length equals 16 residues. Per the germline V gene, CDR1 is DFQATT and CDR2 is SNEGSKA (reference sequence). Trimming took 8 bases from V and 2 from J, leaving 23 bases between them. CDR3 DNA: TGCAGTATCGAGAAGAACGGGGCGGGTTTCACAGATACGCAGTATTTT. Amino acids: CSIEKNGAGFTDTQYF.

Ten or more counts support this clonotype. Within a library made for alpha chains, this beta chain is off target, and its count is uninformative. The V gene is TRBV7-2, the J gene TRBJ2-1, with 8 bases fitting TRBD1. Looked up from germline, CDR1 is SGHTA and CDR2 is FQGNSA. CDR3 length: 13 residues. V lost 3 bases, J lost 9 bases, and 4 bases stayed unmatched. CDR3: CASSFGQGSEQFF. The CDR3 DNA follows: TGTGCCAGCAGCTTCGGACAGGGCAGTGAGCAGTTCTTC.

For this clonotype: This beta chain is an unintended read in a library built for alpha chains; its size means little. The chain has TRBV28 and TRBJ1-6; no reliable D call. In germline, CDR1 is MDHEN, CDR2 SYDVKM. Trimming took off 6 bases at V and 10 bases at J, with 16 bases between the two ends. CDR3 size: 14 residues. The DNA for the CDR3 is TGTGCCAGCAGAAATCTGCGGGGTGGGTCACCCCTCCACTTT. Protein product: CASRNLRGGSPLHF.

This clonotype was observed a single time. This beta chain appears as a stray read in a library generated for alpha chains; its size is not informative. This chain connects TRBV18 to TRBJ2-5; D is uncertain. The germline gives CDR1 KGHSH, CDR2 LQKENI. The CDR3 is made up of 11 amino acids. The V and J ends lost 6 bases and 2 bases respectively, with 4 bases between them. CDR3 nucleotide sequence: TGTGCCAGCTCTGAGCAAGAGACCCAGTACTTC. It specifies CASSEQETQYF.

The table lists this clonotype with a few counts. This beta chain appears as a stray read in a library generated for alpha chains; its size is not informative. The chain recombines TRBV7-9 with TRBJ2-7, with no clear D. CDR1 is SEHNR and CDR2 is FQNEAQ in the germline V gene (reference sequence). V lost 2 bases and J 2 bases, leaving 10 bases between the germline ends. This CDR3 is built from 14 residues. The CDR3 spells CASSLNLGTYEQYF. CDR3 coding DNA: TGTGCCAGCAGCTTAAACCTGGGGACCTACGAGCAGTACTTC.

The sample holds a few counts of this clonotype. Found in a library prepared for alpha chains, this beta chain is an off-target read, and its abundance has little meaning. CDR3 sequence: CASSLGGAPGETQYF. Written as DNA, the CDR3 is TGTGCCAGCAGCTTGGGGGGGGCTCCGGGCGAGACCCAGTACTTC. The J gene is TRBJ2-5, the V gene TRBV5-4; perhaps D is TRBD1 or TRBD2 (6 bases each). Germline V lookup: CDR1 SGHNT, CDR2 YYREEE (reference sequence). This CDR3 comprises 15 residues. Trimming removed 0 bases from V and 5 bases from J, with 14 bases in between.

In its sample, this clonotype was seen many times. The size of this beta chain means little, since it is a stray read in a library made for alpha chains. This sequence joins TRBV28 and TRBJ2-1, with D possibly TRBD1 on 5 matching bases. The CDR3 spans 11 residues. Looked up from germline, CDR1 is MDHEN and CDR2 is SYDVKM. Trimming shortened V by 10 bases and J by 6 bases, and 10 bases separated the two germline ends. The CDR3: CATYRGNEQFF. The CDR3 DNA is TGTGCCACCTATAGGGGCAATGAGCAGTTCTTC.

This clonotype has a count of ten or more. This beta chain turned up in a library designed for alpha chains; as an off-target read, its abundance says little. This chain links TRBV24-1 with TRBJ2-4; D is undetermined. Germline V gene data show CDR1 as KGHDR and CDR2 as SFDVKD. V was shortened by 6 bases and J by 13 bases, with 12 bases between the two germline ends. This CDR3 has 11 residues. This chain's CDR3 is CATSNLDGQYF. The CDR3 region has the DNA TGTGCCACCAGTAACTTAGATGGGCAGTACTTC.

This clonotype has ten or more counts. A library prepared for alpha chains yielded this beta chain as an off-target read; its size is of little meaning. This sequence joins TRBV19 and TRBJ2-4, with TRBD1 matching 8 bases. This CDR3 has 19 residues. Per germline, CDR1 LNHDA and CDR2 SQIVND (reference sequence). With V trimmed by 4 bases and J by 1 base, 15 bases remained unmatched. This CDR3 is CASSNAAGGKLQAKNIQYF. The CDR3 DNA follows: TGTGCCAGTAGTAATGCGGCAGGGGGCAAATTGCAGGCCAAAAACATTCAGTACTTC.

Details on this clonotype: A library prepared for alpha chains yielded this beta chain as an off-target read; its size is of little meaning. The chain carries TRBV12-3 or TRBV12-4 and TRBJ2-2; D is unclear. Trimming removed 8 bases from V and 5 bases from J, with 9 bases in between. There are 12 residues in the CDR3. CDR3 DNA sequence: TGTGCCAGCTCGCTTATGACCGGGGAGCTGTTTTTT. Its protein is CASSLMTGELFF.

This clonotype was detected ten times or more. Found in a library prepared for alpha chains, this beta chain is an off-target read, and its abundance has little meaning. The chain links TRBV5-5 to TRBJ1-1; D unresolved. Trimming took off 4 bases at V and 0 bases at J, with 10 bases between the two ends. The CDR3 is 14 residues long. Germline V gives CDR1 SGHKS, CDR2 YYEKEE (reference sequence). This chain's CDR3 is CASSPDTLNTEAFF. CDR3 bases: TGTGCCAGCAGCCCTGACACTCTGAACACTGAAGCTTTCTTT.